This T cell receptor (beta chain) was retrieved from a study of blood T cells in healthy people across ages. Overall study results and limits: Both naive CD4+ cell counts and diversity were greater in long-lived donors than in aged donors.

The draw of peripheral blood yielded approximately 10 milliliters from each donor. The sample holds one count of this clonotype. No antigen is known for it. Primed by a sample-barcoded 5' primer and a J-beta primer mix, a second PCR proceeded for about 7 to 11 cycles. A 12-random-nucleotide template-switch adaptor tagged each cDNA molecule. One entry per CDR3 protein, called by TCRdb with MiXCR from the 5' RACE reads. The data show about 540,000 distinct CDR3 sequences, with about 25% seen just once and 8.7% held by the top ten. V shed 4 bases, J shed 0 bases, and the junction held 9 bases outside the gene matches. This CDR3 contains 16 residues. From germline, CDR1 is SGHAT and CDR2 FQNNGV. This sample also appeared in a second study, on T cells of mothers and their children. According to that study: Over 8 million TCR beta CDR3 reads were obtained from each mother, and some 3.1 million from each child.

The sequence came from a boy between 5 and 17 years old in good health. The chain recombines TRBV11-2 with TRBJ2-7, with 7 bases aligning to TRBD1. Sample: blood. CDR3 region: CASSSWGTEYSYEQYF. CDR3 coding DNA: TGTGCCAGCAGCTCCTGGGGGACAGAATACTCCTACGAGCAGTACTTC.